This T cell receptor beta chain was recovered during a study of regulatory T cells in long-lasting Graves disease. Background on the study: Antithyroid drug use was under 3 months in newly diagnosed Graves' patients.

This clonotype was counted at least ten times. No antigen is known for it. Sample time point: newly diagnosed GD, antithyroid drugs for less than 3 months. PBMC-derived RNA was used for the TCR library. Both iRepertoire HTBI primers and Arm-PCR of CDR3 regions were used to build the TCR beta libraries. MiXCR, applied by TCRdb to the multiplex PCR reads, yields one record per CDR3 protein. The data contain about 240,000 distinct CDR3 sequences, 20% of them singletons. J lost 4 bases, V lost 6 bases, and 12 bases had no gene match. The CDR3 runs 17 residues. The study's findings and limits: Favored usage of TRBV28, TRBJ1-2 and TRBJ2-5 was recorded in persistent disease.

The chain employs TRBV12-3 or TRBV12-4 and TRBJ2-2; TRBD1 aligns across 9 bases. Sequencing was performed on peripheral blood mononuclear cells (PBMCs), taken at new diagnosis, from a patient treated with antithyroid drugs. This TCR came from a female donor with Graves disease. In DNA form, the CDR3 reads TGTGCCAGCAGCCCACAACCGGGACAGGGAAGCACCGGGGAGCTGTTTTTT. This encodes CASSPQPGQGSTGELFF.